The clone carrying this T cell receptor beta chain was seen repeatedly, ten times or more. Its matching antigen is unknown. The V end was cut by 5 bases, the J end by 6 bases, with 10 bases between. The CDR3 spans 12 residues. Germline loops: CDR1 SQVTM, CDR2 ANQGSEA. The record originates from a study of neurological immune-mediated disorders. Overall study results and limits: For the multiple sclerosis repertoire cluster, an association with any clinical or MRI feature was absent.

The authors produced cDNA by 5'RACE using 10-nucleotide random UMIs. TCRdb re-called the 5' RACE reads with MiXCR, one entry per CDR3 protein. The table lists about 53,000 distinct CDR3 sequences, under 4.5% of them singletons, with under 4% in the top ten. The rearrangement links TRBV29-1 to TRBJ2-2, with TRBD1 as a possible D gene (5 bases). This TCR was recovered from a woman aged 25 to 39 with multiple sclerosis. The sequencing sample was made of PBMCs. CDR3 DNA sequence: TGCAGCGTTAGGGGTTGGTCCGGGGAGCTGTTTTTT. This sequence encodes CSVRGWSGELFF.